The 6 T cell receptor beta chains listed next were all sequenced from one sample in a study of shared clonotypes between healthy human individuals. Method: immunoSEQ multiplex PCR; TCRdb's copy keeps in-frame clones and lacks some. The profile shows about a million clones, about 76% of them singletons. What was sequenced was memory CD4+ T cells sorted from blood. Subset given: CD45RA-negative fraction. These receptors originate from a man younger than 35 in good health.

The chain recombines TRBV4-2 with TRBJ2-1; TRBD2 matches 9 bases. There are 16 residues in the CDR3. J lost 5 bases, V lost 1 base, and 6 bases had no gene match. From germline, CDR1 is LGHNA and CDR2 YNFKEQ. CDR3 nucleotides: TGTGCCAGCAGCCAAGTCCTAGCGGGGCTCAACAATGAGCAGTTCTTC. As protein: CASSQVLAGLNNEQFF.

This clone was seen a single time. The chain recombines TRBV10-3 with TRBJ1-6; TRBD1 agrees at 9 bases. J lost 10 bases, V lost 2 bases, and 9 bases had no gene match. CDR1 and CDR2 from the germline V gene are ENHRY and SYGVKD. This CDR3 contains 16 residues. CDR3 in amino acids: CAISEPPGQGRSPLHF. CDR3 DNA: TGTGCCATCAGTGAGCCTCCGGGACAGGGACGCTCACCCCTCCACTTT.

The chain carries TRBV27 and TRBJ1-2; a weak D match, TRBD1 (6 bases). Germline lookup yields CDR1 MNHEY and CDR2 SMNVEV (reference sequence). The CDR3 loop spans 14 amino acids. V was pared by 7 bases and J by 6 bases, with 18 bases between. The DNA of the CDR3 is TGTGCCAGCACCCCACGGTACAGGGTTAATGGCTACACCTTC. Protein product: CASTPRYRVNGYTF.

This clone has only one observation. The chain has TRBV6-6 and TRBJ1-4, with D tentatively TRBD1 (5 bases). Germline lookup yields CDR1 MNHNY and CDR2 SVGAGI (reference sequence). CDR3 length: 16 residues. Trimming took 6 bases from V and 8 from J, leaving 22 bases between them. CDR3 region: CASSQNPTTGGEKLFF. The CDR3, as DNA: TGTGCCAGCAGCCAAAACCCAACAACAGGAGGAGAAAAACTGTTTTTT.

The CDR3 nucleotides read TGCGCCAGCAGCCCTCAGGGGGAAGGTACTGAAGCTTTCTTT. Protein: CASSPQGEGTEAFF. This chain links TRBV5-1 with TRBJ1-1, with 7 bases identical to TRBD1. Germline CDR1 and CDR2: SGHRS and YFSETQ. The V segment lost 4 bases and the J segment 5 bases; nucleotides outside the gene matches: 8. The CDR3 loop spans 14 amino acids.

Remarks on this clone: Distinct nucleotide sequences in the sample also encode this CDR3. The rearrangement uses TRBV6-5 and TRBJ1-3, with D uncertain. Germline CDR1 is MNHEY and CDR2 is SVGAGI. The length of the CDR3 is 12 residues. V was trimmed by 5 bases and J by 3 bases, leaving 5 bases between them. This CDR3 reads CASSNGGNTIYF. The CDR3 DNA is TGTGCCAGCAGTAATGGTGGAAACACCATATATTTT.